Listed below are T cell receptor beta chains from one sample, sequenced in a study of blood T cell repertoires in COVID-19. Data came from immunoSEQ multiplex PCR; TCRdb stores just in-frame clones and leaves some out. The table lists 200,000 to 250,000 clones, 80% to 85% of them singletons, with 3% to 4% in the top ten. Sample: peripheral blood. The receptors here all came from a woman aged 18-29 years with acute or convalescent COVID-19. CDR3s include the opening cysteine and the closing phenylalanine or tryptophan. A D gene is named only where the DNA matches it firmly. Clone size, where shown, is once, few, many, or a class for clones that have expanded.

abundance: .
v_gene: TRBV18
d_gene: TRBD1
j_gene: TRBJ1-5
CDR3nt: TGTGCCAGCTCACCCAAGGGACAGGGGGAATTTGGGCCCCAGCATTTT
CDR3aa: CASSPKGQGEFGPQHF

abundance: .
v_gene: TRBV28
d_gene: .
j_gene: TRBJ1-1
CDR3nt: TGTGCCAGCAGAGACCGGACATCCATGAACACTGAAGCTTTCTTT
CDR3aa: CASRDRTSMNTEAFF

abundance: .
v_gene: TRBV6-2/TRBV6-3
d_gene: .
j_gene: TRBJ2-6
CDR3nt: TGTGCCAGCAGTTCTCTACCTTCGCCCTCTGGGGCCAACGTCCTGACTTTC
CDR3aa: CASSSLPSPSGANVLTF

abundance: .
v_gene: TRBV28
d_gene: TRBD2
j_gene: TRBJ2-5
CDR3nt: TGTGCCAGCAGTTCATGGTTTAGCGGGGAAGAGACCCAGTACTTC
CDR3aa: CASSSWFSGEETQYF

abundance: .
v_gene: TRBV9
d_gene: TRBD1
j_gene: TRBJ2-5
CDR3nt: TGTGCCAGCAGCGGACAGGGGTACCAAGAGACCCAGTACTTC
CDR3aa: CASSGQGYQETQYF

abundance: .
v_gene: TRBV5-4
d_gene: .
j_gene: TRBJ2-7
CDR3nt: TGTGCCAGCAGCTCCGGAGGGCTGAACTCCTACGAGCAGTACTTC
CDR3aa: CASSSGGLNSYEQYF

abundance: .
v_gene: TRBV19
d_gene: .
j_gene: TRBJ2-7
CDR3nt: TGTGCCAGTAGAGAGGGGGGGCACTACGAGCAGTACTTC
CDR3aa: CASREGGHYEQYF

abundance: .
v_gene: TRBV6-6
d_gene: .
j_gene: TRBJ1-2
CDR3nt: TGTGCCAGCAGTCCCCCTCCGAACAGCTACACCTTC
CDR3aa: CASSPPPNSYTF

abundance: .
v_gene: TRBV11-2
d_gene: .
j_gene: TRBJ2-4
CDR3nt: TGTGCCAGCACCGAAAGAAGGGGCACAGCCAAAAACATTCAGTACTTC
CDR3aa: CASTERRGTAKNIQYF

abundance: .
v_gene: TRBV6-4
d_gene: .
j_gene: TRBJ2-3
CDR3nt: TGTGCCAGCAGTCCCAATAGCGGAGGCACAGATACGCAGTATTTT
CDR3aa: CASSPNSGGTDTQYF

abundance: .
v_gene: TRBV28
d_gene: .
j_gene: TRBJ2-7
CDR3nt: TGTGCCAGCAGTTCCCCAGGGGAGCATTCCTACGAGCAGTACTTC
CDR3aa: CASSSPGEHSYEQYF

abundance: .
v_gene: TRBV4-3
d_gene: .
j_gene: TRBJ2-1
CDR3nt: TGCGCCAGCAGCCTACAGGGTGGGGCCTACAATGAGCAGTTCTTC
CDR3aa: CASSLQGGAYNEQFF

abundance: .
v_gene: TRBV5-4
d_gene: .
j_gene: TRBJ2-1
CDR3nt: TGTGCCAGCAGATCGGGATCCCCTTTTTGGGATGAGCAGTTCTTC
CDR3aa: CASRSGSPFWDEQFF

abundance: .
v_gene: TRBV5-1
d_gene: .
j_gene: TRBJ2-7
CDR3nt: TGCGCCAGCAGCTTGGGGACTAAACTCTACGAGCAGTACTTC
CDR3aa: CASSLGTKLYEQYF

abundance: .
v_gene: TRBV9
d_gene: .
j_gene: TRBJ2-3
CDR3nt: TGTGCCAGCAGCGCACTACTAGGGGGGGCCCAAGATACGCAGTATTTT
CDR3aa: CASSALLGGAQDTQYF

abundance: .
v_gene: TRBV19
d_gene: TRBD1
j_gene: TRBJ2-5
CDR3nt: TGTGCCAGTAGTCCCCAAAGGACAGGGCAAGAGACCCAGTACTTC
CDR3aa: CASSPQRTGQETQYF

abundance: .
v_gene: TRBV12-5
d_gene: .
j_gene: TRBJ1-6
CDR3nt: TGTGCTAGTGGTATTACAGGGTTAAACTCACCCCTCCACTTT
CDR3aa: CASGITGLNSPLHF

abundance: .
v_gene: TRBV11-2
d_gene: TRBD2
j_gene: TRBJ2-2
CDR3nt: TGTGCCAGCAGCTTAGCGGGTAGCGGGAGCCCCACCGGGGAGCTGTTTTTT
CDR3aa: CASSLAGSGSPTGELFF

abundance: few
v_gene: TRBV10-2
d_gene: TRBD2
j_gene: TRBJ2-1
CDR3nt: TGCGCCAGCAGACCCCTTCGACTAGCGGCCTACAATGAGCAGTTCTTC
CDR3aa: CASRPLRLAAYNEQFF

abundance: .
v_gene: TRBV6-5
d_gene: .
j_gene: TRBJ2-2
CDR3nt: TGTGCCAGCAGCCGGTCAACCGGGGAGCTGTTTTTT
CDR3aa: CASSRSTGELFF

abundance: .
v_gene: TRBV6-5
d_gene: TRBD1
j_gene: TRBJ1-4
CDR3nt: TGTGCCAGCGAGCAGGGGGCAACTAATGAAAAACTGTTTTTT
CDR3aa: CASEQGATNEKLFF

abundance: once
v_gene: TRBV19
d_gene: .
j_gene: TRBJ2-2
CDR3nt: TGTGCCAGCACGGACACCGGGGAGCTGTTTTTT
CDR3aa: CASTDTGELFF

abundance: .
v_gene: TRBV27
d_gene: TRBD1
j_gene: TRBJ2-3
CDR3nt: TGTGCCAGCAGCCCGACTGGGACAGGATTAAGCACAGATACGCAGTATTTT
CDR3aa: CASSPTGTGLSTDTQYF

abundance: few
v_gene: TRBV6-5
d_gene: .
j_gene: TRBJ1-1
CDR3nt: TGTGCCAGCAGACCCGCAGGGGAACTTAACACTGAAGCTTTCTTT
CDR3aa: CASRPAGELNTEAFF

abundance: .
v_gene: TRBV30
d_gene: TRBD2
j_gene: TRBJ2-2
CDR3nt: TGTGCCTGGAGCGACCCGGCACTAGCGGTCGGACCCGGGGCCGGGGAGCTGTTTTTT
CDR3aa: CAWSDPALAVGPGAGELFF

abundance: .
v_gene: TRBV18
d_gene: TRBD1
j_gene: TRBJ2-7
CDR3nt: TGTGCCAGCTCACCGGGGACAGGGAAGTTCAGGAACGAGCAGTACTTC
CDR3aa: CASSPGTGKFRNEQYF

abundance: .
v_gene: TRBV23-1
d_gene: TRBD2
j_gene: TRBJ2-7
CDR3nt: TGCGCCAGCAGTCAATCCTCAGGGACTAGCTTCACCCTCTACGAGCAGTACTTC
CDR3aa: CASSQSSGTSFTLYEQYF

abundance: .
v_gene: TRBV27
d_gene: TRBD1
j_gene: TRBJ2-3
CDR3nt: TGTGCCAGCAGTTTTGTGGCAGGGGGCGCAGATACGCAGTATTTT
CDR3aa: CASSFVAGGADTQYF

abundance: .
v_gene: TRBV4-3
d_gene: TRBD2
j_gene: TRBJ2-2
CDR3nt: TGCGCCAGCAGCCAAGATCGGAGCGGGAGGGATGGCGGGGAGCTGTTTTTT
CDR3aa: CASSQDRSGRDGGELFF

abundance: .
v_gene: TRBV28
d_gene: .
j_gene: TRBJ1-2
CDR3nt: TGTGCCAGCAGTTGGTCCCTTGGGGGGGCGAGGGGCTACACCTTC
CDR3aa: CASSWSLGGARGYTF

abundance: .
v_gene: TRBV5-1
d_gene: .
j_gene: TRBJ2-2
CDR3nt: TGCGCCAGCAGCTTGGTCGGCACCCCCGGGACCGGGGAGCTGTTTTTT
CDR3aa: CASSLVGTPGTGELFF

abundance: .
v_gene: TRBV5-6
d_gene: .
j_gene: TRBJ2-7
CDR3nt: TGTGCCAGCAGCCAAATGACAAGATGGACTGAGCAGTACTTC
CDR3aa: CASSQMTRWTEQYF

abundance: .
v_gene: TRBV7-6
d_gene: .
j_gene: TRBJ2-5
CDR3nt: TGTGCCAGCAGCTTAGCCAGGGGTGCTGGAGAGACCCAGTACTTC
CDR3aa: CASSLARGAGETQYF

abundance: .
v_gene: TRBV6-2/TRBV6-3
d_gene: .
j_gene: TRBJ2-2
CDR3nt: TGTGCCAGCAGCCTTACTTCGGTTCCCGGGGAGCTGTTTTTT
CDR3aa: CASSLTSVPGELFF

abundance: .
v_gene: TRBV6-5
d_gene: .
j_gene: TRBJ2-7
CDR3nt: TGTGCCAGCAGCACAACCGGGGACTCCTACGAGCAGTACTTC
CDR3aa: CASSTTGDSYEQYF

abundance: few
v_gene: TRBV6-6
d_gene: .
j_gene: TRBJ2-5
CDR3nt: TGTGCCAGCAGTTACTCCTTAGGGGGAGAGACCCAGTACTTC
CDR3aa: CASSYSLGGETQYF

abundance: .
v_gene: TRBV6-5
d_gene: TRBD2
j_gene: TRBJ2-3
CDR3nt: TGTGCCAGCAGTTACAGACCCGGGACTAGTAGGGATACGCAGTATTTT
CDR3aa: CASSYRPGTSRDTQYF

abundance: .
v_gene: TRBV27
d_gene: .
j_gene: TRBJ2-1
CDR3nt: TGTGCCAGCAGGGGGGACAGGGCCCTAGCGGGAGTTTACAATGAGCAGTTCTTC
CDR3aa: CASRGDRALAGVYNEQFF

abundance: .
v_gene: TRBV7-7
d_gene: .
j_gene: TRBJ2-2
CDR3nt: TGTGCTAGCAGCCCCAGAGGTTTTGGCACCGGGGAGCTGTTTTTT
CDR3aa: CASSPRGFGTGELFF

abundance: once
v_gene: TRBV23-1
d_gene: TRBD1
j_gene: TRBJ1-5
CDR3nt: TGCGCCAGCAGTCAATTTACAGACAGGGTCGACCAGCCCCAGCATTTT
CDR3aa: CASSQFTDRVDQPQHF

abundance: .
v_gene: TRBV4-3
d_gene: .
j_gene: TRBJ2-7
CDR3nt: TGCGCCAGCAGCCAAGATGGGCAGGGTTCCTACGAGCAGTACTTC
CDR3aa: CASSQDGQGSYEQYF

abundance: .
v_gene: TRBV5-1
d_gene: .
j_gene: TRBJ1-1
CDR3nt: TGCGCCAGCAGCTTGGCCCTATGGGGCGGTGCAGTGCAAGGTGAAGCTTTCTTT
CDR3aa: CASSLALWGGAVQGEAFF

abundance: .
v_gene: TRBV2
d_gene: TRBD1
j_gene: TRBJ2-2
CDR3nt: TGTGCCAGCAGTGGACAGGGGTCCTTCACCGGGGAGCTGTTTTTT
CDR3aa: CASSGQGSFTGELFF

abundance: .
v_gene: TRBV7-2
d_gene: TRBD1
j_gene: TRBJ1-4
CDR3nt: TGTGCCAGCAGCCCCGGGGACAGCACCTATGAAAAACTGTTTTTT
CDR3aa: CASSPGDSTYEKLFF

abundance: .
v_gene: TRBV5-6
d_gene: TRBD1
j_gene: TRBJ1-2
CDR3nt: TGTGCCAGCAACCGCCTCGGGACAGGGGAATTGGGCTACACCTTC
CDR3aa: CASNRLGTGELGYTF

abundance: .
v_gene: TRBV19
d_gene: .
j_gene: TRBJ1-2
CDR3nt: TGTGCCAGCGAGAGGCAGGGACTCTATGGCTACACCTTC
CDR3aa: CASERQGLYGYTF

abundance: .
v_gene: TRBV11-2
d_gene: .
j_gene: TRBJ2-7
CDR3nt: TGTGCCAGCAGCTTACGCCTGGCCCCCACATTGGAGCAGTACTTC
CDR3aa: CASSLRLAPTLEQYF

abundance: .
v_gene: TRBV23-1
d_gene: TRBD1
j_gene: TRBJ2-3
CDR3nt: TGCGCCAGCAGTCAACGACCGGGACAGGGGGCGCTGGGCACAGATACGCAGTATTTT
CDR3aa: CASSQRPGQGALGTDTQYF

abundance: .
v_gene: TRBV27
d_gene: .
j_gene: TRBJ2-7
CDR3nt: TGTGCCAGCTCACTACAACTAGGACTGGGGTACGAGCAGTACTTC
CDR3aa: CASSLQLGLGYEQYF

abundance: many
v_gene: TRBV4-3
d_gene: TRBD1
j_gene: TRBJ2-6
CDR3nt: TGCGCCAGCAGCCAAAAGACAGGGTCCGGGGCCAACGTCCTGACTTTC
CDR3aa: CASSQKTGSGANVLTF

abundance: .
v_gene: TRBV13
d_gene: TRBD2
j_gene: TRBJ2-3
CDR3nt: TGTGCCAGCAGCCCCAGGACTAGCGGGGGTACGCAGTATTTT
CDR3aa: CASSPRTSGGTQYF

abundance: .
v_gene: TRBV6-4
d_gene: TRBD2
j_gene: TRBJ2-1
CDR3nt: TGTGCCAGCAGCAAACTAGCGGGAGGCAATGAGCAGTTCTTC
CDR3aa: CASSKLAGGNEQFF

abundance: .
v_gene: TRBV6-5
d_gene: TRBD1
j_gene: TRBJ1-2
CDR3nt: TGTGCCAGCAGTTACTCGGACAGGGGGTATGGCTACACCTTC
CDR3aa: CASSYSDRGYGYTF